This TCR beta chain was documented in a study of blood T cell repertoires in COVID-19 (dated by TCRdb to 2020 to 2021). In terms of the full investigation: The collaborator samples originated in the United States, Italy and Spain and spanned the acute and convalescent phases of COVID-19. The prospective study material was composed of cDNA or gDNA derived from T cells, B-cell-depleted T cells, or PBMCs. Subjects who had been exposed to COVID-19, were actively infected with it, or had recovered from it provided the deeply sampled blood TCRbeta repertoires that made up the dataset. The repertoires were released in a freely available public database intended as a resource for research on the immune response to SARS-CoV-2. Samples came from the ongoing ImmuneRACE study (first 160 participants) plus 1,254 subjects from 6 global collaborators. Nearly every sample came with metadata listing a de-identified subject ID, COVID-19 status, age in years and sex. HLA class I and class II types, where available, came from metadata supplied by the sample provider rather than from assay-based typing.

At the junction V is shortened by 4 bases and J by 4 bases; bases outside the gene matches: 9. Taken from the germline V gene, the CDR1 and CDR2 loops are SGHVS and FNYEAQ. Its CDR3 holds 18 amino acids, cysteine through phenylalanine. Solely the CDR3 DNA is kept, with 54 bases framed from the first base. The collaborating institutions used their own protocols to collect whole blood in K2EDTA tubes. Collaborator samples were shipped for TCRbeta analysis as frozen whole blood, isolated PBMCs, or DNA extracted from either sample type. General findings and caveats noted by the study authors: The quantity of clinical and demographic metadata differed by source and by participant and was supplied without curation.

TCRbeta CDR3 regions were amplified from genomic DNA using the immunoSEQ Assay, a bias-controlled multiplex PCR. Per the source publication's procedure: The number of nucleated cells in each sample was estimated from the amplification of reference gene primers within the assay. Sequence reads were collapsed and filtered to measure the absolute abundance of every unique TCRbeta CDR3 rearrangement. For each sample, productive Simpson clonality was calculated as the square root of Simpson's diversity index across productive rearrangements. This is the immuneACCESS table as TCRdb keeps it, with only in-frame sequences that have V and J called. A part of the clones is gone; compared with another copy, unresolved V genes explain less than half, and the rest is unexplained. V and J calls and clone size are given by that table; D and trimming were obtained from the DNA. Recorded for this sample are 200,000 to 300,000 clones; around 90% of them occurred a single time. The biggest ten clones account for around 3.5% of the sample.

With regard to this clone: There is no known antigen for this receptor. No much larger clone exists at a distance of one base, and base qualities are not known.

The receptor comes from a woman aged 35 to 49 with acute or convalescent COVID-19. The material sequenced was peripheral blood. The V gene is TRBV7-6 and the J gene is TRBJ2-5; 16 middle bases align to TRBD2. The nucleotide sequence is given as TGTGCCAGCAGCTCCGGGACTAGCGGGGGGGCCTTCCGAGAGACCCAGTACTTC. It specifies CASSSGTSGGAFRETQYF.